The 14 T cell receptor beta chains reported below all come from one sample, sequenced in a study of a mutant IDH1 vaccine in newly diagnosed glioma. Assay: immunoSEQ multiplex PCR; the TCRdb copy retains only in-frame clones and omits some. The data hold around 34,000 clones, with 75% to 85% observed a single time. The sample's time point: week 23, last vaccination. The investigators gave 300 ug of mutant IDH1 20-mer peptide in each vaccine dose, together with topical imiquimod. No antigen has been assigned to these receptors. The sequences come from PBMCs, collected from a glioma patient whose treatment included an IDH1 peptide vaccine. The receptors come from a man between 40 and 49 years old with glioma.

The V and J genes are TRBV5-4 and TRBJ2-4; a weak D match, TRBD2 (6 bases). The CDR3 totals 14 residues. The germline CDR1 and CDR2 sequences are SGHNT and YYREEE (reference sequence). The V end was cut by 4 bases, the J end by 2 bases, with 10 bases between. CDR3 residues: CASSPGGPKNIQYF. The CDR3 DNA reads as TGTGCCAGCAGCCCCGGAGGGCCCAAAAACATTCAGTACTTC.

This clone was seen once. V usage is TRBV18 and J usage is TRBJ2-5, with D uncertain. Trimming took off 0 bases at V and 2 bases at J, with 10 bases between the two ends. Germline CDR1 reads KGHSH; CDR2 reads LQKENI. This CDR3 region has 15 residues. CDR3 sequence: CASSPPVSPQETQYF. The CDR3 DNA reads TGTGCCAGCTCACCACCTGTCAGCCCGCAAGAGACCCAGTACTTC.

The rearrangement uses TRBV6-5 and TRBJ2-3, with D unclear. V was trimmed by 2 bases and J by 2 bases, leaving 8 bases between them. The CDR3 contains 14 residues. Germline V lookup: CDR1 MNHEY, CDR2 SVGAGI. CDR3 in DNA: TGTGCCAGCAGTTACCGCGACTTCACAGATACGCAGTATTTT. It yields the protein CASSYRDFTDTQYF.

This clone was detected only once. V gene TRBV5-5 combines with J gene TRBJ2-2, with D perhaps TRBD1 (6 bases). Per germline, CDR1 SGHKS and CDR2 YYEKEE (reference sequence). This CDR3 has 14 amino acids. V was pared by 1 base and J by 5 bases, with 9 bases between. The CDR3 DNA reads TGTGCCAGCAGCTTGACAGGGATGACCGGGGAGCTGTTTTTT. Its protein is CASSLTGMTGELFF.

The chain couples TRBV5-4 to TRBJ2-7; 9 positions agree with TRBD2. This CDR3 contains 16 residues. The junction had 9 bases not matched to a gene; V was cut back by 4 bases and J by 1 base. Per germline, CDR1 SGHNT and CDR2 YYREEE (reference sequence). The CDR3 region is CASSPSDLAGSYEQYF. CDR3 bases: TGTGCCAGCAGCCCCTCCGACCTAGCGGGATCCTACGAGCAGTACTTC.

The chain combines TRBV11-2 with TRBJ2-1; TRBD2 agrees at 11 bases. CDR1 is SGHAT and CDR2 is FQNNGV in the germline V gene. V lost 5 bases and J lost 8; bases outside the gene matches: 17. CDR3 length: 18 amino acids. The DNA of the CDR3 is TGTGCCAGCAGCCCGGGGACTAGCGGAATAAGGGGGGTCGATGAGCAGTTCTTC. Its translation is CASSPGTSGIRGVDEQFF.

The sample holds one count of this clone. The V gene is TRBV6-5, the J gene TRBJ2-5, with 7 nucleotides matching TRBD1. Germline-derived CDR1 and CDR2 are MNHEY and SVGAGI. The junction had 9 bases not matched to a gene; V was cut back by 6 bases and J by 5 bases. The CDR3 is made up of 14 amino acids. The DNA for the CDR3 is TGTGCCAGCAGATATAAGGGGGCTGGGGAGACCCAGTACTTC. Translating it yields CASRYKGAGETQYF.

The chain recombines TRBV7-9 with TRBJ1-3, with a weak D call TRBD1 (6 bases). V was cut by 5 bases and J by 3 bases, with 20 bases left in between. In germline, CDR1 is SEHNR, CDR2 FQNEAQ (reference sequence). The CDR3 covers 17 residues. The CDR3 loop is CASSPGQMGAGGNTIYF. CDR3 sequence (DNA): TGTGCCAGCAGCCCCGGCCAAATGGGGGCAGGTGGAAACACCATATATTTT.

Only a few counts were recorded for this clone. The V call is TRBV7-2, the J call TRBJ2-7, with D possibly matching TRBD2 (5 bases). The CDR3 totals 15 residues. The germline V gene encodes CDR1 SGHTA and CDR2 FQGNSA. V lost 5 bases, J lost 2 bases, and 16 bases lay in between. CDR3 bases: TGTGCCAGCAGCGTACTAGGGTTCGTCGCCTACGAGCAGTACTTC. The encoded protein is CASSVLGFVAYEQYF.

This chain connects TRBV10-2 to TRBJ1-4; perhaps TRBD1 as D (6 bases). The length of the CDR3 is 18 residues. CDR1 is WSHSY, CDR2 SAAADI, per germline. The ends were cut back, 0 bases at V and 5 bases at J, with 19 bases in the middle. In DNA form, the CDR3 reads TGCGCCAGCAGTGAGTCCCGGCGGGTTGGAGGGGGGAATGAAAAACTGTTTTTT. This sequence encodes CASSESRRVGGGNEKLFF.

This chain connects TRBV14 to TRBJ2-7; D unresolved. The CDR3 contains 13 residues. Germline V gene sequence: CDR1 SGHDN, CDR2 FVKESK. The CDR3 loop reads CVMTTMVVYEQYF. CDR3 DNA: TGTGTCATGACCACAATGGTCGTTTACGAGCAGTACTTC.

The chain recombines TRBV19 with TRBJ1-4, with 7 nucleotides matching TRBD1. The CDR3 runs to 15 residues. Germline V gene data show CDR1 as LNHDA and CDR2 as SQIVND (reference sequence). V lost 8 bases, J lost 4 bases, and 10 bases stayed unmatched. Written as DNA, the CDR3 is TGTGCCAGTTCCCCCGGGACAGTCAATAATGAAAAACTGTTTTTT. This translates into CASSPGTVNNEKLFF.

The chain couples TRBV6-1 to TRBJ1-6; D is unresolved. This CDR3 spans 14 amino acids. Germline-derived CDR1 and CDR2 are MNHNS and SASEGT. With 4 bases removed from V and 6 bases from J, the gap between germline ends came to 10 bases. In nucleotides, the CDR3 is TGTGCCAGCAGTGGCCGATCTTTTAATTCACCCCTCCACTTT. Its translation: CASSGRSFNSPLHF.

The rearrangement links TRBV11-2 to TRBJ1-3; 8 nucleotides align to TRBD1. V was pared by 5 bases and J by 0 bases, with 9 bases of the junction left unmatched. CDR1 and CDR2 (germline): SGHAT, FQNNGV. This CDR3 contains 17 residues. CDR3 in amino acids: CASSRGTGGFSGNTIYF. In nucleotides, the CDR3 is TGTGCCAGCAGCCGGGGGACAGGTGGATTCTCTGGAAACACCATATATTTT.